This TCR beta chain was obtained from a study of regulatory T cells in long-lasting Graves disease. As to time point: newly diagnosed GD, antithyroid drugs for less than 3 months. The TCR library used RNA extracted from PBMCs. Building the TCR beta libraries relied on iRepertoire HTBI primers, and CDR3 regions underwent Arm-PCR. MiXCR, applied by TCRdb to the multiplex PCR reads, yields one record per CDR3 protein. Among hundreds of thousands of distinct CDR3 sequences listed, around 12% were seen once. The CDR3 is made up of 12 amino acids. CDR1 and CDR2 (germline): MDHEN, SYDVKM. Trimming took 11 bases from V and 3 from J; bases not matched to a gene: 5. This clonotype was seen ten or more times. In addition, the sample was reused for a study of T cells in Graves' hyperthyroidism and ophthalmopathy. That work states: Clinicians diagnosed patients from clinical symptoms, serum thyroxine and TRAb, thyroid ultrasound and orbital computed tomography. Onset of ophthalmopathy came a median roughly 6.9 months after the model predicted it.

This clonotype was sampled from a woman between 25 and 40 years old with Graves disease. V and J are TRBV28 and TRBJ1-2; TRBD1 matches 8 bases. Here the sequenced sample was peripheral blood mononuclear cells (PBMCs), taken at new diagnosis, from a patient treated with antithyroid drugs. CDR3 loop: CASQTGDYGYTF. CDR3 coding DNA: TGTGCCTCTCAGACAGGGGACTATGGCTACACCTTC.